The T cell receptor beta chain described here comes from a study of blood T cell repertoires in COVID-19. Study as a whole: COVID-19 samples from acute and convalescent phases originated in the United States, Italy and Spain.

As originally analysed: Estimated nucleated cell counts came from reference gene primer amplification. Only in-frame clones appear in the TCRdb table, and some are missing; sequencing was by immunoSEQ multiplex PCR. V and J calls and clone size are copied from that table; D and trimming were computed from the DNA. The top ten clones hold more than 3% of a sample with 120,000 to 150,000 clones, approximately 85% of them seen once. The ends were cut back, 7 bases at V and 6 bases at J, with 10 bases in the middle. Germline V gene data show CDR1 as SNHLY and CDR2 as FYNNEI. There are 11 residues in the CDR3.

This TCR came from a woman between 50 and 59 years old with acute COVID-19. This sequence joins TRBV2 and TRBJ2-7; tentative D call: TRBD1 (5 bases). Specimen: PBMCs or T cells enriched from blood (not recorded which). Here the CDR3 reads CASTGLVEQYF. CDR3 coding DNA: TGTGCCAGCACAGGGTTAGTCGAGCAGTACTTC.